Detailed here is one T cell receptor (beta chain). The entry originates in a study of shared clonotypes between healthy human individuals. It was CD45RO-negative cells, positively selected for CCR7, that made up naive CD8 cells, with terminally differentiated effector memory CD45RA+ cells excluded. Germline V gene lookup returns CDR1 SGDLS and CDR2 YYNGEE. V lost 4 bases and J 4 bases, leaving 14 bases between the germline ends. This CDR3 is 14 amino acids long. TCRdb keeps only in-frame clones here, not all; method: immunoSEQ multiplex PCR. This sample carries 550,000 to 750,000 clones, just under 97% of them seen once, and the ten largest clones take around 0.11%.

Sequences were obtained from naive CD8+ T cells sorted from blood. J is TRBJ1-2 and V is TRBV9; D not resolved. This receptor was obtained from a woman younger than 45 in good health. CDR3 amino acids: CASSPSTWVYGYTF. CDR3 nucleotide sequence: TGTGCCAGCAGCCCCTCTACCTGGGTCTATGGCTACACCTTC.